This T cell receptor beta chain stems from a study of T cell responses to AZD1222 COVID-19 vaccine. Notes on the study in general: Clonal diversity was possibly underestimated, and the donors were mostly white British, with more females. Reports say nearly half of spike-specific TCRs go after unmutated variant regions.

Here immunoSEQ multiplex PCR was the method, and the copy in TCRdb shows in-frame clones only, minus some. Of about 120,000 clones in the sample, about nine tenths were seen once. Notes on this clone: Its cognate antigen is unknown.

The CDR3 length is 15 residues. V trimming: 6 bases; J trimming: 4 bases; junction bases outside the gene matches: 8. CDR1 and CDR2 (germline): LNHDA, SQIVND (reference sequence). The sequence was collected from an adult in good health. The chain joins TRBV19 to TRBJ1-2; the match to TRBD1 covers 10 bases. This sample comprised peripheral blood, obtained on day 0 of MenACWY control vaccination. In DNA form, the CDR3 reads TGTGCCAGTAGCCCGACAGGGGGCACACCCTATGGCTACACCTTC. This sequence encodes CASSPTGGTPYGYTF.